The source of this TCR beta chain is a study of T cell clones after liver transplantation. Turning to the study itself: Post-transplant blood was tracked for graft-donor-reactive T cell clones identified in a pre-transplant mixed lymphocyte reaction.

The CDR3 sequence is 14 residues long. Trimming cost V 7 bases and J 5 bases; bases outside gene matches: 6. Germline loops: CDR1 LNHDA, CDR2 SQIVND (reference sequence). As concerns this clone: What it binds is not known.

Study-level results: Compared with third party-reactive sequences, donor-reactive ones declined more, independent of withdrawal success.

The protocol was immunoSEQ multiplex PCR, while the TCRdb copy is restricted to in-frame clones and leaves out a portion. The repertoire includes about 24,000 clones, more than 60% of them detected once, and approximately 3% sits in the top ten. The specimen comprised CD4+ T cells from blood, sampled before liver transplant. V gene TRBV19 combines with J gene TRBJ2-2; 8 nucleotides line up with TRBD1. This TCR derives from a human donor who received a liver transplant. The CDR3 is CASTQGVKTGELFF. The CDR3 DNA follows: TGTGCCAGTACACAGGGGGTGAAAACCGGGGAGCTGTTTTTT.